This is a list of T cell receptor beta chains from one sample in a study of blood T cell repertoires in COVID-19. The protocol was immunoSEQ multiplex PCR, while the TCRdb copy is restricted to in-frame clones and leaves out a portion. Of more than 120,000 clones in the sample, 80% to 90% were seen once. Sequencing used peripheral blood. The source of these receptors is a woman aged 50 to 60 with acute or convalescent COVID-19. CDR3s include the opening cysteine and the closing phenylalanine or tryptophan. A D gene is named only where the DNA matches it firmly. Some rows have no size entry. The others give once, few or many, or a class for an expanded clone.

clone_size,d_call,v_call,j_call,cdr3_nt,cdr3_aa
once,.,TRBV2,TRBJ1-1,TGTGCCAGCAGTGTACATATGGACACTGAAGCTTTCTTT,CASSVHMDTEAFF
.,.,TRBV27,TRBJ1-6,TGTGCCAGCAGTTGGGGGACAAGCTCCTATAATTCACCCCTCCACTTT,CASSWGTSSYNSPLHF
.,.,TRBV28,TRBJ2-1,TGTGCCACACACCGGAGCTCCTACAATGAGCAGTTCTTC,CATHRSSYNEQFF
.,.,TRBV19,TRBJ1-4,TGTGCCAGTACCGTGACAGGACTTAATGAAAAACTGTTTTTT,CASTVTGLNEKLFF
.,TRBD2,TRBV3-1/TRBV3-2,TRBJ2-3,TGTGCCAGCAGCCCGGGACTAGCGGGGGGGCATACAGATACGCAGTATTTT,CASSPGLAGGHTDTQYF
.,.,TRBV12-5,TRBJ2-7,TGTGCTAGTGGTTCCGCCGGGGTCCCCTACGAGCAGTACTTC,CASGSAGVPYEQYF
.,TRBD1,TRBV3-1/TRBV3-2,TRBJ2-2,TGTGCCAGCAGCAAACGGACAGGATACACCGGGGAGCTGTTTTTT,CASSKRTGYTGELFF
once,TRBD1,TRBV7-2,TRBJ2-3,TGTGCCAGCAGCCGGACAGGGGGCACAGATACGCAGTATTTT,CASSRTGGTDTQYF
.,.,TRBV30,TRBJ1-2,TGTGCCTGGAGTGTACTAGTATTCGATGGCTACACCTTC,CAWSVLVFDGYTF
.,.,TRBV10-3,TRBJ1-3,TGTGCCACCGGGAGGGATAGTACTGGAAACACCATATATTTT,CATGRDSTGNTIYF
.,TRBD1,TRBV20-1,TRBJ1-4,TGTGTGACAGGGGGCTTTGAAAAACTGTTTTTT,CVTGGFEKLFF
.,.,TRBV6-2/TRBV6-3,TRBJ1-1,TGTGCCAGCAGTTACGGACACCTGAACACTGAAGCTTTCTTT,CASSYGHLNTEAFF
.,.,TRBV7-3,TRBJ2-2,TGTGCCAGCAGCTTAAAATATAACAGGTACACCGGGGAGCTGTTTTTT,CASSLKYNRYTGELFF
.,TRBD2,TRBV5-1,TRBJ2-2,TGCGCCAGCAGCGGAACGGGGGGACGGTCGAACACCGGGGAGCTGTTTTTT,CASSGTGGRSNTGELFF
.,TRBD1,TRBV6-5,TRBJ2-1,TGTGCCAGCTCAGCGACAGGGACCTACAATGAGCAGTTCTTC,CASSATGTYNEQFF
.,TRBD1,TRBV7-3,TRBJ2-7,TGTGCCAGCAGCGTAGGGGGACAGGCCTACGAGCAGTACTTC,CASSVGGQAYEQYF
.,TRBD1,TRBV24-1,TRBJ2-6,TGTGCCACTCAGGGGGTTGGGGCCAACGTCCTGACTTTC,CATQGVGANVLTF
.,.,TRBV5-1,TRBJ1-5,TGCGCCAGCAGCTTGGACGTAGGAGGTTCTCAGCCCCAGCATTTT,CASSLDVGGSQPQHF
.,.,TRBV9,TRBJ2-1,TGTGCCAGCAGCGGAGGGAAGACTAGACTTGCCTACAATGAGCAGTTCTTC,CASSGGKTRLAYNEQFF
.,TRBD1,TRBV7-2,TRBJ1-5,TGTGCCAGCAGCTTAGAGGGGACAGGGAATGGGAAGCCCCAGCATTTT,CASSLEGTGNGKPQHF
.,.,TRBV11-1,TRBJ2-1,TGTGCCAGCAGCTTAGGTACTAGCAATGAGCAGTTCTTC,CASSLGTSNEQFF
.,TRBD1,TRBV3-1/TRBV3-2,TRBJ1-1,TGTGCCAGCAGCCAGGCCGGGACAGGGGGCTCTGAAGCTTTCTTT,CASSQAGTGGSEAFF
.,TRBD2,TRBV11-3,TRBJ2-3,TGTGCCAGCAGCGCAAGACTAGCGGGAGGGCCAGGGACAGATACGCAGTATTTT,CASSARLAGGPGTDTQYF
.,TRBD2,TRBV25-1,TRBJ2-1,TGTGCCAGCAGTGAATTGTTAAATTTTGGCGGGAGGGCCCTTGAGCAGTTCTTC,CASSELLNFGGRALEQFF
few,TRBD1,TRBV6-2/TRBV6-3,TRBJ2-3,TGTGCCAGCAGTTACGGGACAGGGAGCACAGATACGCAGTATTTT,CASSYGTGSTDTQYF
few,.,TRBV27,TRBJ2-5,TGTGCCAGCAGTTTAAGCGGGCAAGCTCAAGAGACCCAGTACTTC,CASSLSGQAQETQYF